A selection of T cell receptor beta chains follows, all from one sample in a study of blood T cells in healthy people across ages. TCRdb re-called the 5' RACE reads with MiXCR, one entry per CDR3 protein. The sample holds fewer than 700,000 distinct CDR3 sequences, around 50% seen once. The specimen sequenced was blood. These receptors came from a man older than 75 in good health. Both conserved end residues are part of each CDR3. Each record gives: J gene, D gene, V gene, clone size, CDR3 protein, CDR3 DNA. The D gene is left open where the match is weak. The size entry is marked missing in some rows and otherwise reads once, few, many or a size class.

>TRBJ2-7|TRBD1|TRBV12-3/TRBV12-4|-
CASSVTGGYNEQYF
TGTGCCAGCAGTGTGACAGGGGGGTACAATGAGCAGTACTTC
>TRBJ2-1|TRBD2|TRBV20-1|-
CSGLTSGGGYNEQFF
TGCAGTGGTCTGACTAGCGGGGGGGGTTACAATGAGCAGTTCTTC
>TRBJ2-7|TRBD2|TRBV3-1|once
CASSHQRLAGGRGLYEQYF
TGTGCCAGCAGCCACCAGAGACTAGCGGGGGGTAGAGGGCTCTACGAGCAGTACTTC
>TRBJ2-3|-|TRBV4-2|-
CASSLIADASTDTQYF
TGTGCCAGCAGCCTAATAGCGGATGCTAGCACAGATACGCAGTATTTT
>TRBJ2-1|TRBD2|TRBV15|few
CATSRAGTTIHSYNEQFF
TGTGCCACCAGCAGGGCTGGGACTACAATACACTCCTACAATGAGCAGTTCTTC
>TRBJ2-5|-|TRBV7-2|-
CASSLVLARSYNEQYF
TGTGCCAGCAGCTTAGTTTTAGCGCGTAGTTACAATGAGCAGTACTTC
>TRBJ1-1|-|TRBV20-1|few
CSARGPWQPQYTEAFF
TGCAGTGCTAGAGGTCCATGGCAGCCCCAGTACACTGAAGCTTTCTTT
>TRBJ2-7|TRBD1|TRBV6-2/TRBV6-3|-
CAISQTGPYEQYF
TGTGCCATCAGTCAGACAGGGCCGTACGAGCAGTACTTC
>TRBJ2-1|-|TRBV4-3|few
CASSQASYNEQFF
TGCGCCAGCAGCCAAGCTTCCTACAATGAGCAGTTCTTC
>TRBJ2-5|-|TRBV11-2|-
CASSVEVAQETQYF
TGTGCCAGCAGCGTAGAGGTAGCTCAAGAGACCCAGTACTTC
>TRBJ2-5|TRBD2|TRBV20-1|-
CSARDVVAGDQETQYF
TGCAGTGCTAGAGATGTTGTAGCGGGAGATCAGGAGACCCAGTACTTC
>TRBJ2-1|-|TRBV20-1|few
CSAIQDAYNEQFF
TGCAGTGCTATCCAGGACGCCTACAATGAGCAGTTCTTC
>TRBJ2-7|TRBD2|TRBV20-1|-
CSARDLAGRSYEQYF
TGCAGTGCTAGAGACCTAGCGGGACGTTCTTACGAGCAGTACTTC
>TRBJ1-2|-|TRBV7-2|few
CASSSAGGPQNNYGYTF
TGTGCCAGCAGCTCTGCGGGCGGGCCACAGAATAACTATGGCTACACCTTC
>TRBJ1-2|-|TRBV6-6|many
CASTAGIANYGYTF
TGTGCCAGCACGGCAGGCATAGCTAACTATGGCTACACCTTC
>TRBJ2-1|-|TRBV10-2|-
CASSEVRHSHNEQFF
TGCGCCAGCAGTGAGGTGCGGCATAGTCACAATGAGCAGTTCTTC
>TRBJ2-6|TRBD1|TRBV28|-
CASTTMQGAGANVLTF
TGTGCCAGCACCACAATGCAGGGGGCTGGGGCCAACGTCCTGACTTTC
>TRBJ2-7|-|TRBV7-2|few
CASSLAGPGSYEQYF
TGTGCCAGCAGCTTAGCAGGTCCGGGCTCCTACGAGCAGTACTTC
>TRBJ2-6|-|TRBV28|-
CATNSGAGANALTF
TGTGCCACCAACTCGGGGGCTGGGGCCAACGCCCTGACTTTC
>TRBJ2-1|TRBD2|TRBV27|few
CASSYEGLAGVGEQFF
TGTGCCAGCAGCTATGAGGGACTAGCGGGGGTGGGTGAGCAGTTCTTC
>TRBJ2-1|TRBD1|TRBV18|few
CASSPDRVVANEQFF
TGTGCCAGCTCACCTGACAGGGTTGTAGCGAATGAGCAGTTCTTC
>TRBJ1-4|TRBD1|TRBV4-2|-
CASSQVGQRNEKLFF
TGTGCCAGCAGCCAAGTGGGACAGCGTAATGAAAAACTGTTTTTT
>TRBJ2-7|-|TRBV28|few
CASSLSILYEQYF
TGTGCCAGCAGTTTAAGTATACTTTACGAGCAGTACTTC
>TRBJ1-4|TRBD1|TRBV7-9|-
CASSRQGATNEKLFF
TGTGCCAGCAGCAGACAGGGTGCAACTAATGAAAAACTGTTTTTT
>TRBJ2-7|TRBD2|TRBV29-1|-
CSANGLAGANEQYF
TGCAGCGCCAACGGACTAGCGGGAGCAAACGAGCAGTACTTC
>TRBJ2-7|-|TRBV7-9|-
CASSTSGDWTYEQYF
TGTGCCAGCAGCACCTCGGGGGACTGGACCTACGAGCAGTACTTC
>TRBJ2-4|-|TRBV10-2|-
CASSEWGSKNIQYF
TGCGCCAGCAGTGAGTGGGGATCCAAAAACATTCAGTACTTC